This T cell receptor (beta chain) was captured in a study of human thymus T cells. General observations from the study: Repertoires sampled from thymus and blood appeared biased in V and J gene usage.

Of note for this clone: Its specificity is not known.

The data were produced by immunoSEQ multiplex PCR, yet TCRdb's version contains in-frame clones alone and is incomplete. This table has roughly 60,000 clones, over 85% appearing once. Those donating were healthy Finnish infants in corrective surgery for congenital heart defects. During surgery, about 0.5-1 mL peripheral blood was drawn from four of eight donors. All available leukocytes, rather than a set cell count, yielded the blood DNA. This receptor was obtained from a boy less than two years old with a congenital heart defect but otherwise immunologically healthy. Source material: blood.

The CDR3 loop is CAISADRSSYEQYF. Written as DNA, the CDR3 is TGTGCCATCAGTGCCGACAGGAGCTCCTACGAGCAGTACTTC. This chain links TRBV10-3 with TRBJ2-7, with a possible D match to TRBD1 (6 bases). Germline values: CDR1 ENHRY, CDR2 SYGVKD. Trimming removed 4 bases at V and 0 bases at J, with 10 bases between. This CDR3 is built from 14 residues.